This T cell receptor (beta chain) derives from a study of OX40 agonist ivuxolimab in advanced cancers. Study-wide context: Earlier anti-PD-1, anti-PD-L1 or anti-CTLA-4 therapy was permitted; 30% to 45% had received some. General observations from the study: Clonal expansion from baseline to week 6 occurred in both CD4+ and CD8+ T cells. Determination of antigen specificity was not performed for the expanded peripheral T cells. Low normalized T-cell clonal expansion was also seen in some nonresponders.

Using immunoSEQ multiplex PCR, the repertoire was profiled, and TCRdb retains in-frame clones only, with some absent. The table has 74,000 or so clones, approximately 95% seen once; the top ten hold approximately 0.3%. This clone has a handful of counts. No antigen is known for it. V shed 4 bases and J shed 9 bases, with 14 bases lying between them. This CDR3 comprises 13 residues. CDR1 is SGHRS, CDR2 YFSETQ, per germline. The chain recombines TRBV5-1 with TRBJ1-5, with D hard to call. The sequencing used CD4+ or CD8+ T cells sorted from blood, collected in a trial of the OX40 agonist ivuxolimab. The receptor comes from an adult with an advanced solid tumor such as melanoma, head and neck, liver or kidney cancer. The CDR3 region has the DNA TGCGCCAGCAGCGAGGACGGCCGTGGGCCCCAGCATTTT. Protein product: CASSEDGRGPQHF.